Following are 20 T cell receptor beta chains from one sample sequenced in a study of cytomegalovirus exposure and HLA in healthy donors. Libraries were prepared by immunoSEQ multiplex PCR; TCRdb keeps only in-frame clonotypes and omits some of them. Here the sample spans approximately 59,000 clones, about 91% being singletons. The specimen sequenced was PBMCs. The receptors shown here come from a man between 18 and 35 years old in good health and CMV-seropositive.

Notes on this clone: Relative to the germline gene, one junction end is altered; a read error may explain this. The chain uses TRBV7-7 and TRBJ2-5; weak D call: TRBD1 (7 bases). The CDR3 is 15 amino acids. Germline V CDR1 and CDR2: SSHAT, FNYEAQ (reference sequence). This CDR3 reads CASSSQGGGGETQYF. The CDR3 region has the DNA TGTGCTAGCAGCTCTCAGGGGGGAGGTGGTGAGACCCAGTACTTC.

In its sample, this clone was seen once. The chain carries TRBV6-4 and TRBJ2-3; 8 positions agree with TRBD2. V shed 2 bases and J 4 bases; nucleotides not matched to a gene: 5. The CDR3 consists of 15 residues. CDR1 and CDR2 (germline): MRHNA, SNTAGT. Here the CDR3 reads CASSDGTGGADTQYF. CDR3 in DNA: TGTGCCAGCAGTGACGGGACGGGGGGGGCAGATACGCAGTATTTT.

This clone came up once. The rearrangement uses TRBV7-3 and TRBJ1-1; 8 nucleotides match TRBD1. There are 16 residues in the CDR3. Looked up from germline, CDR1 is SGHTA and CDR2 is FQGTGA. V was clipped by 4 bases and J by 0 bases; unmatched bases: 7. CDR3 bases: TGTGCCAGCAGCTCGGATCCGACAGGGGTGAACACTGAAGCTTTCTTT. Translated: CASSSDPTGVNTEAFF.

V usage is TRBV27 and J usage is TRBJ1-4; D might be TRBD1 (5 bases). In germline, CDR1 is MNHEY, CDR2 SMNVEV (reference sequence). This CDR3 comprises 12 residues. Trimming shortened V by 5 bases and J by 10 bases, and 11 bases separated the two germline ends. The CDR3 DNA reads TGTGCCAGCAGTACGTACGGGGGAAAACTGTTTTTT. Translation: CASSTYGGKLFF.

The rearrangement joins TRBV27 to TRBJ2-1; TRBD2 matches 9 bases. Germline V gene sequence: CDR1 MNHEY, CDR2 SMNVEV (reference sequence). V gave up 6 bases and J gave up 10 bases; unmatched junction bases: 13. The CDR3 covers 15 residues. The CDR3 DNA follows: TGTGCCAGCAGGGAAACGGGACTAGCCTCCGTAGAGCAGTTCTTC. The encoded protein is CASRETGLASVEQFF.

This chain uses TRBV2 with TRBJ2-3; TRBD1 aligns across 8 bases. Germline V gives CDR1 SNHLY, CDR2 FYNNEI. This CDR3 is 15 amino acids long. V lost 6 bases, J lost 6 bases, and 11 bases stayed unmatched. The CDR3 DNA reads TGTGCCAGCAGCGCAGGGGGCGCTGGGGGGGATACGCAGTATTTT. Translating it yields CASSAGGAGGDTQYF.

The rearrangement joins TRBV7-3 to TRBJ1-2, with D hard to call. Germline V gene sequence: CDR1 SGHTA, CDR2 FQGTGA. The CDR3 consists of 18 residues. Trimming pared 5 bases from V and 2 bases from J, leaving 24 bases between. The CDR3 protein is CASSPSVLFRVQNYGYTF. CDR3 nucleotide sequence: TGTGCCAGCAGCCCGAGCGTTTTATTTCGGGTTCAAAACTATGGCTACACCTTC.

This chain links TRBV5-4 with TRBJ1-1, with 9 bases identical to TRBD1. The CDR3 sequence is 14 residues long. With 5 bases clipped from V and 1 base from J, the junction kept 3 bases outside the gene matches. Germline V lookup: CDR1 SGHNT, CDR2 YYREEE (reference sequence). The DNA for the CDR3 is TGTGCCAGCAGGGGGGACAGGGCGAACACTGAAGCTTTCTTT. It codes for CASRGDRANTEAFF.

This CDR3 reads CASTFRTSGRVKETQYF. The DNA of the CDR3 is TGTGCCAGCACCTTTAGGACTAGCGGGAGGGTAAAGGAGACCCAGTACTTC. The chain recombines TRBV6-8 with TRBJ2-5; 15 bases agree with TRBD2. The CDR3 is 17 residues long. Unmatched junction bases numbered 11, after V lost 7 bases and J lost 5 bases. Looked up from germline, CDR1 is MNHGY and CDR2 is SAAAGT.

CDR3 nucleotide sequence: TGTGCCAGCAGCCCGGGACAGACCTTTAATGAAAAACTGTTTTTT. Its protein product is CASSPGQTFNEKLFF. The V gene is TRBV7-2, the J gene TRBJ1-4, with 7 nucleotides matching TRBD1. The CDR3 is 15 amino acids. Per the germline V gene, CDR1 is SGHTA and CDR2 is FQGNSA. V shed 5 bases, J shed 4 bases, and the junction held 7 bases outside the gene matches.

This clone has just one count. The chain recombines TRBV5-1 with TRBJ1-4; possible D gene TRBD1, 6 bases. With 0 bases removed from V and 5 bases from J, the gap between germline ends came to 11 bases. The CDR3 loop spans 15 amino acids. Germline CDR1 and CDR2: SGHRS and YFSETQ. The CDR3 bases are TGCGCCAGCAGCTTGGCGGACAGCCAGAATGAAAAACTGTTTTTT. As protein: CASSLADSQNEKLFF.

The chain is built from TRBV5-1 and TRBJ1-1, with unresolved D. The CDR3 runs to 16 residues. Per the germline V gene, CDR1 is SGHRS and CDR2 is YFSETQ. V lost 0 bases and J lost 0, with 12 bases in between. CDR3 sequence: CASSLDARRLNTEAFF. CDR3 coding DNA: TGCGCCAGCAGCTTGGATGCTCGGCGGCTGAACACTGAAGCTTTCTTT.

The V gene is TRBV5-1, the J gene TRBJ2-2; 14 positions match TRBD2. Germline lookup yields CDR1 SGHRS and CDR2 YFSETQ. The CDR3 spans 19 residues. V shed 0 bases and J 3 bases; nucleotides not matched to a gene: 7. For the CDR3, the DNA is TGCGCCAGCAGCTTGGCCGGGACTAGCGGGAGTGGGGACACCGGGGAGCTGTTTTTT. Its protein product is CASSLAGTSGSGDTGELFF.

The gene calls are TRBV5-1 and TRBJ2-5, with TRBD2 as a possible D gene (7 bases). Germline CDR1 and CDR2: SGHRS and YFSETQ. The CDR3 spans 16 residues. V was cut by 0 bases and J by 5 bases, with 17 bases left in between. The CDR3 sequence is CASSLEGEGMPETQYF. For the CDR3, the DNA is TGCGCCAGCAGCTTGGAGGGGGAGGGCATGCCGGAGACCCAGTACTTC.

The rearrangement joins TRBV7-6 to TRBJ2-5; 8 bases fit TRBD2. Germline CDR1 is SGHVS and CDR2 is FNYEAQ. The V gene end was trimmed by 5 bases and the J gene end by 4 bases; junction bases not matched to a gene: 3. This CDR3 has 13 amino acids. This CDR3 is CASSTTSGETQYF. The CDR3 nucleotides are TGTGCCAGCAGCACCACTAGCGGAGAGACCCAGTACTTC.

The chain links TRBV7-9 to TRBJ1-3; D call uncertain. Trimming took off 5 bases at V and 0 bases at J, with 8 bases between the two ends. The CDR3 contains 14 residues. The V gene's germline CDR1 is SEHNR and CDR2 FQNEAQ (reference sequence). The CDR3 DNA is TGTGCCAGCAGCCCGGGTCTCTCTGGAAACACCATATATTTT. This encodes CASSPGLSGNTIYF.

This clone was detected a few times. This rearrangement joins TRBV30 to TRBJ2-7; 9 positions agree with TRBD2. The CDR3 covers 16 residues. V lost 1 base and J lost 8; bases outside the gene matches: 15. Germline lookup yields CDR1 GTSNPN and CDR2 SVGIG (reference sequence). The CDR3 nucleotides read TGTGCCTGGAGTGGCCTGGGCTCAGGAGCGGGAGGACAGCAGTACTTC. Translated: CAWSGLGSGAGGQQYF.

The J gene is TRBJ2-1, the V gene TRBV30; 10 bases are shared with TRBD2. The junction had 3 bases not matched to a gene; V was cut back by 4 bases and J by 6 bases. CDR1 is GTSNPN and CDR2 is SVGIG in the germline V gene (reference sequence). The CDR3 runs 13 residues. The CDR3 nucleotides are TGTGCCTGGATGAGCGGGAGGGCCAATGAGCAGTTCTTC. Amino acids: CAWMSGRANEQFF.

The chain joins TRBV18 to TRBJ2-7; TRBD2 is a possible D gene (6 bases). V was shortened by 3 bases and J by 1 base, with 19 bases between the two germline ends. The CDR3 consists of 17 residues. Germline CDR1 KGHSH, CDR2 LQKENI. CDR3 DNA: TGTGCCAGCTCACCTGCCCCTCCGGGACTCCGATCCTACGAGCAGTACTTC. Its protein is CASSPAPPGLRSYEQYF.

The chain employs TRBV15 and TRBJ2-5; D may be TRBD1 (5 bases). The CDR3 has 16 residues. The V gene lost 6 bases and the J gene lost 4 bases, with 21 bases spanning the gap. The germline V gene has CDR1 LNHNV and CDR2 YYDKDF (reference sequence). In nucleotides, the CDR3 is TGTGCCACCAGGGGGCCCTTCGTGGGGCCTCGAGAGACCCAGTACTTC. Protein: CATRGPFVGPRETQYF.